This T cell receptor beta chain was recovered during a study of cytomegalovirus exposure and HLA in healthy donors. Notes on the study in general: TCR association rates varied by HLA locus in a later analysis, with DRB1 highest and HLA-C lowest. Researchers reported in a later analysis that a missense DCLRE1C variant was tied to TCR beta V- and J-gene trimming. A classifier reportedly called cytomegalovirus status with high sensitivity and specificity.

Note on this clone: The antigen remains unidentified.

Amplification used 60 Vbeta primers and 13 Jbeta primers. Using immunoSEQ multiplex PCR, the repertoire was profiled, and TCRdb retains in-frame clones only, with some absent. Of fewer than 200,000 clones in the sample, 75% to 85% are singletons; the top ten hold around 5%. Each of the donors was a healthy bone marrow donor. The CDR3 runs 14 residues. Trimming took 5 bases from V and 5 from J; bases not matched to a gene: 8. Per germline, CDR1 MDHEN and CDR2 SYDVKM. Sequencing was done on a sample of PBMCs. The clonotype originates from a man in his thirties or forties in good health and CMV-seronegative. The chain joins TRBV28 to TRBJ2-5; 7 nucleotides agree with TRBD1. CDR3 amino acids: CASSQGQVRETQYF. The CDR3 DNA reads TGTGCCAGCAGTCAAGGACAGGTTCGTGAGACCCAGTACTTC. Using reference TRBV28 and TRBJ2-5 for the parts outside the CDR3, the full variable domain is DVKVTQSSRYLVKRTGEKVFLECVQDMDHENMFWYRQDPGLGLRLIYFSYDVKMKEKGDIPEGYSVSREKKERFSLILESASTNQTSMYLCASSQGQVRETQYFGPGTRLLVL.